This T cell receptor beta chain originates from a study of T cell responses to AZD1222 COVID-19 vaccine listed by TCRdb under 2021. Regarding the study in general: AZD1222 recipients given second doses at about 4 weeks or at about 12 weeks were pooled, since spike-specific TCR depth and breadth were not found to differ between the two schedules. A total of 233 trial participants underwent TCR sequencing, of whom about 210 had received two doses of AZD1222 and approximately 26 had received two doses of the MenACWY control vaccine. Trial participants were enrolled by age into subgroups of 18-55, 56-69 and 70-plus years, and 148, 28 and 57 TCR-sequenced participants, respectively, were included in these subgroups. The full study reports these points: Conclusions about previously exposed vaccinees were limited because only six or seven AZD1222 recipients were SARS-CoV-2 seropositive at baseline. After two AZD1222 doses, spike-specific TCR breadth and depth were significantly higher than at day 0 and than in MenACWY recipients. Participants were mostly white British and included more females than males, and it was suggested by the authors that clonal diversity may have been underestimated. Reportedly, close to half of the unique spike-specific TCRs recognized epitopes lying outside the regions that are mutated in the B.1.351 and B.1.1.7 variants. Vaccine-associated CD4 TCRs spanned the whole spike protein, with dominant responses in regions 160-218 and 743-854. In the small 56-69-year group, the increase in depth fell short of significance, most likely because of low power. Because no day 14 peak-response samples were available, repertoires were characterized only after the peak T cell response.

Trimming leaves V shorter by 5 bases and J shorter by 0 bases, with the junction holding 5 bases beyond the gene matches. The CDR3 holds 17 amino acids from the cysteine to the phenylalanine. Only the CDR3 region is kept as DNA, spanning 51 bases read in frame from base 1. CDR1 is given as LNHDA and CDR2 as SQIVND, both from the germline V gene (reference sequence). The time point label corresponds to: baseline before first vaccination. Vaccinee samples were obtained from the UK trials COV001 and COV002, which included a single-blind randomized controlled phase 2/3 trial of AZD1222 (ChAdOx1 nCoV-19) in healthy adults. Trial participant PBMC samples were collected at day 0 and day 28 after the second dose for TCRbeta chain sequencing. Worth noting for this clone: What this receptor recognizes is not known. There are no base qualities to consult, and no much larger clone falls within one base.

The CDR3 regions of human TCRbeta chains were subjected to immunosequencing. The paper's processing steps were these. TCRs in the repertoires were matched against a reference library of SARS-CoV-2-specific TCRs that had been generated with the MIRA antigen-specificity platform. Breadth was defined as the fraction of unique TCRs that were SARS-CoV-2-associated. Depth was defined as the fraction of total T cells that were SARS-CoV-2-associated. Using the MIRA data, every spike-specific TCR was mapped to the spike region that the TCR reacted to and assigned to either a CD4 or a CD8 class. Log10-transformed breadth and depth values were compared by one-way ANOVA with Sidak's multiple comparisons tests. TCRdb provides this immuneACCESS table in a form limited to in-frame rearrangements. Some clones are lacking; in checked studies, under half of them reflect an unresolved V gene, and why the rest are absent is not known. V, J and clone size reflect that table, while D and trimming were determined from the DNA. This sample comprises about 97,000 clones, about 88% of them detected only once. Clones ranked in the top ten supply 2.8% of the sample.

The sequence derives from an adult in good health. The source material was peripheral blood, sampled on day 0 of AZD1222 vaccination. Here the chain combines TRBV19 and TRBJ2-6; TRBD1 matches 9 bases in the middle. The CDR3 here reads CASSWGQGSSGANVLTF. The sequence in DNA is TGTGCCAGTAGTTGGGGACAGGGAAGCTCTGGGGCCAACGTCCTGACTTTC. Where the CDR3 stops, the reference TRBV19 and TRBJ2-6 genes take over; the full variable domain is DGGITQSPKYLFRKEGQNVTLSCEQNLNHDAMYWYRQDPGQGLRLIYYSQIVNDFQKGDIAEGYSVSREKKESFPLTVTSAQKNPTAFYLCASSWGQGSSGANVLTFGAGSRLTVL.